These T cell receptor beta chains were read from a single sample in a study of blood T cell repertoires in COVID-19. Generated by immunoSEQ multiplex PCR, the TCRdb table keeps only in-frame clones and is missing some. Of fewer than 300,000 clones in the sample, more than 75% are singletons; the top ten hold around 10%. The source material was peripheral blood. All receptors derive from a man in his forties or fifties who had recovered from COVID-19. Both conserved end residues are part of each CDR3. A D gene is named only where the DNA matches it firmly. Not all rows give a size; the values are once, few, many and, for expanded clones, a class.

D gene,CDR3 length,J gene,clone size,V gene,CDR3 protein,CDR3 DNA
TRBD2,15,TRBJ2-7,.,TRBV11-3,CASSVGGGSEYEQYF,TGTGCCAGCAGCGTTGGGGGGGGATCAGAATACGAGCAGTACTTC
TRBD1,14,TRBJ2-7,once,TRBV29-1,CSAAVGQGTYEQYF,TGCAGCGCCGCCGTAGGACAGGGGACCTACGAGCAGTACTTC
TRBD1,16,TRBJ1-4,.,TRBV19,CASSAVKGQKQEKLFF,TGTGCCAGTAGTGCCGTTAAGGGACAGAAGCAGGAAAAACTGTTTTTT
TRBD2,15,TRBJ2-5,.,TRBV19,CASSRPGRNKETQYF,TGTGCCAGTAGTAGACCCGGGAGGAATAAAGAGACCCAGTACTTC
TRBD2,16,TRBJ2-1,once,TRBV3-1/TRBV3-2,CASSQESGSSYNEQFF,TGTGCCAGCAGCCAAGAGAGCGGGAGCTCCTACAATGAGCAGTTCTTC
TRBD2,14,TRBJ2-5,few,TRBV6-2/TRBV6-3,CASSPGLAEVTQYF,TGTGCCAGCAGCCCTGGACTAGCTGAAGTGACCCAGTACTTC
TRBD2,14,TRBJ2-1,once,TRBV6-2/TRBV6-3,CASSQTSGSDEQFF,TGTGCCAGCAGTCAAACTAGCGGGAGTGATGAGCAGTTCTTC
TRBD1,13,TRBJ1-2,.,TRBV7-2,CASSRTGFYGYTF,TGTGCCAGCAGCCGGACAGGGTTCTATGGCTACACCTTC
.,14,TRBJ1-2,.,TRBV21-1,CASSRGDHLWGYTF,TGTGCCAGCAGCAGGGGGGACCATCTCTGGGGCTACACCTTC
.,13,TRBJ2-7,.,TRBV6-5,CASSYLRAREQYF,TGTGCCAGCAGTTACCTGAGGGCTCGGGAGCAGTACTTC
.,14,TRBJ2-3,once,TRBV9,CASQRGGGLDTQYF,TGTGCCAGCCAGCGAGGGGGGGGCCTAGATACGCAGTATTTT
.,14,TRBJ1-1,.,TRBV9,CASSAGVRYTEAFF,TGTGCCAGCAGCGCAGGGGTAAGGTACACTGAAGCTTTCTTT
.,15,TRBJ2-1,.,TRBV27,CASSPVLVRNDEQFF,TGTGCCAGCAGCCCAGTTCTCGTGCGGAACGATGAGCAGTTCTTC
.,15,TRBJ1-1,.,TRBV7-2,CASSLGGGIGTEAFF,TGTGCCAGCAGCTTAGGCGGAGGTATTGGCACTGAAGCTTTCTTT
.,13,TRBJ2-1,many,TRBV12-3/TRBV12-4,CASSLNRWNEQFF,TGTGCCAGCAGTTTGAACAGGTGGAATGAGCAGTTCTTC
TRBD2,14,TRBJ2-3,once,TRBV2,CASQLAGVGDTQYF,TGTGCCAGTCAGCTAGCGGGAGTTGGGGATACGCAGTATTTT
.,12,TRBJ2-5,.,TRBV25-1,CASRRTGETQYF,TGTGCCAGCAGGCGAACAGGGGAGACCCAGTACTTC
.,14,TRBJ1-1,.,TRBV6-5,CASSYSAVNTEAFF,TGTGCCAGCAGTTACTCGGCTGTGAACACTGAAGCTTTCTTT
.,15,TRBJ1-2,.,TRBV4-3,CASSQETGSDYGYTF,TGCGCCAGCAGCCAAGAGACAGGATCGGACTATGGCTACACCTTC
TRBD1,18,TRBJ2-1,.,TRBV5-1,CASSLALIPGQGFNEQFF,TGCGCCAGCAGCTTGGCCCTAATCCCGGGACAGGGCTTTAATGAGCAGTTCTTC
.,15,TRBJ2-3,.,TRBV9,CASSPRGSSTDTQYF,TGTGCCAGCAGCCCCAGGGGATCTAGCACAGATACGCAGTATTTT
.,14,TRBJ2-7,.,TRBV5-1,CASSTDGLRYEQYF,TGCGCCAGCAGCACAGACGGACTGAGGTACGAGCAGTACTTC
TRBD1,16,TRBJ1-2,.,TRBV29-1,CSVDPSGQAGIYGYTF,TGCAGCGTTGATCCTTCGGGACAGGCAGGGATCTATGGCTACACCTTC
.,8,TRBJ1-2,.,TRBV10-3,CALYGYTF,TGTGCCCTCTATGGCTACACCTTC
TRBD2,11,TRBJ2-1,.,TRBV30,CAWSHGLGQFF,TGTGCCTGGAGCCACGGACTAGGGCAGTTCTTC
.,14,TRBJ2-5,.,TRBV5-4,CASSLVTSQETQYF,TGTGCCAGCAGCTTGGTGACATCCCAAGAGACCCAGTACTTC
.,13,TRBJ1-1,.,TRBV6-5,CASSTVENTEAFF,TGTGCCAGCAGCACAGTCGAGAACACTGAAGCTTTCTTT
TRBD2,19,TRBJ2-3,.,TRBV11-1,CASSLANSGRGRGTDTQYF,TGTGCCAGCAGCTTAGCGAATAGCGGGAGGGGCCGGGGCACAGATACGCAGTATTTT
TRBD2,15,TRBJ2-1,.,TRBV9,CASSAGTSVVGEQFF,TGTGCCAGCAGCGCCGGGACTAGTGTCGTAGGTGAGCAGTTCTTC
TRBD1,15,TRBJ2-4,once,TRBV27,CASSLGTGAKNIQYF,TGTGCCAGCAGTTTAGGGACAGGGGCAAAAAACATTCAGTACTTC
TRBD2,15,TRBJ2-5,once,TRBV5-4,CASSSPGGMQETQYF,TGTGCCAGCAGCTCGCCGGGGGGGATGCAAGAGACCCAGTACTTC
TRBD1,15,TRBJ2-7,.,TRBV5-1,CASSNTGDRAYEQYF,TGCGCCAGCAGCAACACGGGGGACAGGGCTTACGAGCAGTACTTC